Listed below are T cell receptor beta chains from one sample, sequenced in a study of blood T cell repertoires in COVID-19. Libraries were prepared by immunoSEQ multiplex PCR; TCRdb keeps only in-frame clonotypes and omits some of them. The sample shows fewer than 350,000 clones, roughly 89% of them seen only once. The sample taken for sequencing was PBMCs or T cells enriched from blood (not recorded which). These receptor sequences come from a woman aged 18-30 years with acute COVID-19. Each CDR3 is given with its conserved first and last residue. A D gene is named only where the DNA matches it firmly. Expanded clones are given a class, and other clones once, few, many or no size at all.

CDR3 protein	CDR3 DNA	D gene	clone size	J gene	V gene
CASSPGVGYNEQFF	TGTGCCAGCAGCCCGGGGGTGGGTTACAATGAGCAGTTCTTC	NA	NA	TRBJ2-1	TRBV7-3
CASRDSSNQPQHF	TGTGCCAGCAGAGACAGTAGCAATCAGCCCCAGCATTTT	NA	NA	TRBJ1-5	TRBV27
CASSESGTNLNEQFF	TGTGCCAGCAGTGAGTCCGGGACAAACCTAAACGAGCAGTTCTTC	NA	NA	TRBJ2-1	TRBV6-4
CASSLPSGGPQGTQYF	TGCGCCAGCAGCTTGCCTAGCGGGGGCCCGCAAGGGACCCAGTACTTC	TRBD2	NA	TRBJ2-5	TRBV5-1
CASSLPAGGLNTEAFF	TGTGCCAGCAGTTTACCCGCAGGGGGCCTAAACACTGAAGCTTTCTTT	TRBD1	few	TRBJ1-1	TRBV28
CASSHQYFPPEGQYF	TGTGCCAGCAGCCACCAGTACTTTCCGCCAGAGGGGCAGTATTTT	NA	NA	TRBJ2-3	TRBV14
CASSSNQGEPRGYTF	TGTGCCAGCAGCTCGAACCAAGGGGAACCTCGAGGCTACACCTTC	NA	NA	TRBJ1-2	TRBV7-9
CATSRVRTGGKYGYTF	TGTGCCACCAGCAGAGTCCGAACAGGGGGGAAGTATGGCTACACCTTC	TRBD1	NA	TRBJ1-2	TRBV15
CASSLQASGTYEQYF	TGTGCCAGCAGCTTACAGGCTAGCGGGACCTACGAGCAGTACTTC	TRBD2	NA	TRBJ2-7	TRBV7-2
CASSFESLAGEINNEQFF	TGTGCCAGCAGCTTTGAATCGCTAGCGGGAGAGATTAACAATGAGCAGTTCTTC	NA	once	TRBJ2-1	TRBV12-1
CASSPSPSPTDTQYF	TGTGCCAGCTCACCGAGCCCTTCTCCCACAGATACGCAGTATTTT	NA	once	TRBJ2-3	TRBV18
CASSPHMLGDNQPQHF	TGTGCCAGCAGCCCCCACATGCTCGGAGATAACCAGCCCCAGCATTTT	NA	NA	TRBJ1-5	TRBV4-2
CASSFPRTPQSSYNSPLHF	TGTGCCAGCAGTTTCCCCCGGACACCTCAGAGCTCCTATAATTCACCCCTCCACTTT	NA	NA	TRBJ1-6	TRBV28